These 2 T cell receptor beta chains were sequenced from one sample in a study of blood T cell repertoires in COVID-19. Measured with immunoSEQ multiplex PCR; TCRdb has only the in-frame clones, and not every one. This table holds over 400,000 clones, 85% to 90% found once. What was sequenced was peripheral blood. These receptor sequences come from a woman aged 50 to 60 with COVID-19, enrolled during active disease.

CDR3 region: CAWNRVLSAYEQYF. The CDR3 region has the DNA TGTGCCTGGAATAGAGTTCTTTCGGCCTACGAGCAGTACTTC. The chain couples TRBV30 to TRBJ2-7; D gene ambiguous. V was trimmed by 4 bases and J by 2 bases, leaving 15 bases between them. The V gene's germline CDR1 is GTSNPN and CDR2 SVGIG (reference sequence). This CDR3 is 14 amino acids long.

The chain couples TRBV5-1 to TRBJ2-7, with D uncertain. The CDR3 sequence is 12 residues long. From germline, CDR1 is SGHRS and CDR2 YFSETQ. Trimming shortened V by 0 bases and J by 2 bases, and 3 bases separated the two germline ends. The CDR3 DNA sequence: TGCGCCAGCAGCTTGGACACCTACGAGCAGTACTTC. It codes for CASSLDTYEQYF.